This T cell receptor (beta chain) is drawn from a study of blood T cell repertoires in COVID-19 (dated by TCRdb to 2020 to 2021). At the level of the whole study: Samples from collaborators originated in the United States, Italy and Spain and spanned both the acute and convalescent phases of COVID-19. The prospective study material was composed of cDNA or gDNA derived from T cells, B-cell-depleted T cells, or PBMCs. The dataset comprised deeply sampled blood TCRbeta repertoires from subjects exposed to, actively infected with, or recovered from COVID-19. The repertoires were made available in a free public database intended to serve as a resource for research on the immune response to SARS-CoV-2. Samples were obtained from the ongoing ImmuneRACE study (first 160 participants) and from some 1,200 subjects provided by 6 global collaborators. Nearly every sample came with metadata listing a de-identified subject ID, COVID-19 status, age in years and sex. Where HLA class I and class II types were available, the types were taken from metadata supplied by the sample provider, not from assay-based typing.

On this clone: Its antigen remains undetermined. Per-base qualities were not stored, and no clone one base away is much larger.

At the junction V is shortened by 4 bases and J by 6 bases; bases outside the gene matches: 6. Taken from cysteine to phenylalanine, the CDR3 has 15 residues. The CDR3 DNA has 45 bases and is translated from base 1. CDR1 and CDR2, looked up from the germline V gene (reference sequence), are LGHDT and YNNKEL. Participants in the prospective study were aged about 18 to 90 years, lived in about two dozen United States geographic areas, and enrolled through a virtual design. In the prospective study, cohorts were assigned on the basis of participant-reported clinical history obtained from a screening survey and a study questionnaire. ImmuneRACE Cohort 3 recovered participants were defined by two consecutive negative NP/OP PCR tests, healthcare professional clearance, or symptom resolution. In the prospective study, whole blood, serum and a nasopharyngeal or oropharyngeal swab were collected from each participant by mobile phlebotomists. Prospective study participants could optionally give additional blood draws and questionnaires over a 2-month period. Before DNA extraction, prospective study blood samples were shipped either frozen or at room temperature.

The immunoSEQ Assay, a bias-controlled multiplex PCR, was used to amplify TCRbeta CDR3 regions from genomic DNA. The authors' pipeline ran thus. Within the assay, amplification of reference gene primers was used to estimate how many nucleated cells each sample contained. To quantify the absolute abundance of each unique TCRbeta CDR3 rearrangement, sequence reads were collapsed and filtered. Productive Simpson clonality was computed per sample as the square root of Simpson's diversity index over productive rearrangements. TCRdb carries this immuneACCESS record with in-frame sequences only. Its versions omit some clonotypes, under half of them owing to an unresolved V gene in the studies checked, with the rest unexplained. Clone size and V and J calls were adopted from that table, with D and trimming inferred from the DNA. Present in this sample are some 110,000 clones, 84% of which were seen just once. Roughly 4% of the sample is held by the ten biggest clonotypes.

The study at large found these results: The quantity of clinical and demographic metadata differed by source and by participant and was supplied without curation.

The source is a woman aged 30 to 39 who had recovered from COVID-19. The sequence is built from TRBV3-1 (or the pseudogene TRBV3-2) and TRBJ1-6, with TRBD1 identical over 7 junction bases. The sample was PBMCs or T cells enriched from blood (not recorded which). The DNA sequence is TGTGCCAGCAGCCGACCGCGGGACAGTAATTCACCCCTCCACTTT. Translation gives CASSRPRDSNSPLHF.